Listed below are T cell receptor beta chains from one sample, sequenced in a study of post-analysis software for immune sequencing data. TCRdb re-derived calls from the PCR reads in MiXCR, one entry per CDR3 protein. The table includes approximately 460,000 distinct CDR3 sequences, nearly 45% detected once. Sample: blood. Receptors originate from a girl aged 10 to 17 with multiple sclerosis. CDR3s include the opening cysteine and the closing phenylalanine or tryptophan. A D gene is named only where the DNA matches it firmly. Expanded clones get a size class; other rows say once, few or many, or leave the size out.

abundance: NA
len: 15
j_gene: TRBJ2-2
v_gene: TRBV25-1
d_gene: NA
CDR3aa: CASSVWTPGAGELFF
CDR3nt: TGTGCCAGCAGTGTTTGGACACCGGGGGCCGGGGAGCTGTTTTTT

abundance: NA
len: 14
j_gene: TRBJ2-3
v_gene: TRBV6-6
d_gene: NA
CDR3aa: CASLSRQGGDTQYF
CDR3nt: TGTGCCAGCCTCTCGAGGCAGGGTGGGGATACGCAGTATTTT

abundance: few
len: 14
j_gene: TRBJ2-7
v_gene: TRBV20-1
d_gene: TRBD1
CDR3aa: CSARRSTGSYEQYF
CDR3nt: TGCAGTGCTAGACGCTCGACAGGGTCCTACGAGCAGTACTTC

abundance: few
len: 14
j_gene: TRBJ2-3
v_gene: TRBV6-4
d_gene: NA
CDR3aa: CASSEQGGTDTQYF
CDR3nt: TGTGCCAGCAGTGAACAGGGGGGGACAGATACGCAGTATTTT

abundance: NA
len: 16
j_gene: TRBJ2-7
v_gene: TRBV5-1
d_gene: TRBD1
CDR3aa: CASSYRQGAARNKQYF
CDR3nt: TGCGCCAGCAGCTACAGACAGGGGGCGGCACGCAACAAGCAGTACTTC

abundance: few
len: 15
j_gene: TRBJ2-6
v_gene: TRBV28
d_gene: NA
CDR3aa: CASSFPTSGANVLTF
CDR3nt: TGTGCCAGCAGTTTTCCCACCTCTGGGGCCAACGTCCTGACTTTC

abundance: NA
len: 11
j_gene: TRBJ2-7
v_gene: TRBV6-1
d_gene: TRBD2
CDR3aa: CASRAGVEQYF
CDR3nt: TGTGCCAGCAGAGCGGGGGTCGAGCAGTACTTC

abundance: few
len: 18
j_gene: TRBJ2-2
v_gene: TRBV20-1
d_gene: TRBD2
CDR3aa: CSARDISSGSPHTGELFF
CDR3nt: TGCAGTGCTAGAGATATTTCGAGCGGGAGTCCCCACACCGGGGAGCTGTTTTTT

abundance: NA
len: 17
j_gene: TRBJ2-7
v_gene: TRBV12-3/TRBV12-4
d_gene: NA
CDR3aa: CANSFGTGQGLSYEQYF
CDR3nt: TGTGCCAACAGTTTTGGGACCGGGCAGGGACTCTCCTACGAGCAGTACTTC

abundance: NA
len: 15
j_gene: TRBJ2-5
v_gene: TRBV20-1
d_gene: NA
CDR3aa: CSVKGVQGLQETQYF
CDR3nt: TGCAGTGTTAAGGGTGTACAGGGCCTCCAAGAGACCCAGTACTTC

abundance: many
len: 14
j_gene: TRBJ1-6
v_gene: TRBV5-1
d_gene: NA
CDR3aa: CASSLAGGYSPLHF
CDR3nt: TGCGCCAGCAGCTTGGCCGGGGGGTATTCACCCCTCCACTTT

abundance: many
len: 14
j_gene: TRBJ2-5
v_gene: TRBV6-1
d_gene: NA
CDR3aa: CASSDLVGPDTQYF
CDR3nt: TGTGCCAGCAGCGATTTAGTGGGGCCGGATACCCAGTACTTC

abundance: few
len: 14
j_gene: TRBJ2-7
v_gene: TRBV4-3
d_gene: NA
CDR3aa: CASSQRTGSYEQYF
CDR3nt: TGCGCCAGCAGCCAAAGAACAGGGTCCTACGAGCAGTACTTC

abundance: NA
len: 15
j_gene: TRBJ2-7
v_gene: TRBV20-1
d_gene: NA
CDR3aa: CSASPPGAGANEQYF
CDR3nt: TGCAGTGCTAGCCCTCCCGGTGCAGGGGCGAACGAGCAGTACTTC

abundance: few
len: 14
j_gene: TRBJ2-1
v_gene: TRBV29-1
d_gene: TRBD2
CDR3aa: CSVSTSGTHNEQFF
CDR3nt: TGCAGCGTTTCGACTAGCGGGACCCACAATGAGCAGTTCTTC

abundance: NA
len: 16
j_gene: TRBJ2-7
v_gene: TRBV28
d_gene: NA
CDR3aa: CASSRFLGTPVDEQYF
CDR3nt: TGTGCCAGCAGCCGATTCCTCGGGACACCTGTAGACGAGCAGTACTTC

abundance: NA
len: 15
j_gene: TRBJ2-7
v_gene: TRBV7-3
d_gene: NA
CDR3aa: CASSLFWDGYYEQYF
CDR3nt: TGTGCCAGCAGCTTATTTTGGGACGGTTACTACGAGCAGTACTTC

abundance: NA
len: 13
j_gene: TRBJ1-2
v_gene: TRBV6-2/TRBV6-3
d_gene: NA
CDR3aa: CASAYSNTYGYTF
CDR3nt: TGTGCCAGCGCCTACAGCAATACCTATGGCTACACCTTC

abundance: NA
len: 14
j_gene: TRBJ1-6
v_gene: TRBV20-1
d_gene: TRBD1
CDR3aa: CSAITGGGNSPLHF
CDR3nt: TGCAGTGCTATCACAGGGGGCGGAAATTCACCCCTCCACTTT

abundance: NA
len: 15
j_gene: TRBJ2-7
v_gene: TRBV6-2/TRBV6-3
d_gene: NA
CDR3aa: CASSYDRLISYEQYF
CDR3nt: TGTGCCAGCAGTTACGACAGGCTTATCTCCTACGAGCAGTACTTC

abundance: NA
len: 14
j_gene: TRBJ2-5
v_gene: TRBV7-3
d_gene: NA
CDR3aa: CASSLSGPQETQYF
CDR3nt: TGTGCCAGCAGCTTATCCGGGCCTCAAGAGACCCAGTACTTC

abundance: NA
len: 12
j_gene: TRBJ2-7
v_gene: TRBV6-2/TRBV6-3
d_gene: NA
CDR3aa: CASSYPSYEQYF
CDR3nt: TGTGCCAGCAGTTACCCCTCCTACGAGCAGTACTTC

abundance: NA
len: 16
j_gene: TRBJ2-7
v_gene: TRBV7-8
d_gene: NA
CDR3aa: CASSFFGTQSSYEQYF
CDR3nt: TGTGCCAGCAGCTTTTTCGGGACCCAAAGCTCCTACGAGCAGTACTTC

abundance: NA
len: 13
j_gene: TRBJ1-2
v_gene: TRBV20-1
d_gene: NA
CDR3aa: CSARNPTGYGYTF
CDR3nt: TGCAGTGCTAGAAACCCCACAGGGTATGGCTACACCTTC

abundance: NA
len: 13
j_gene: TRBJ1-4
v_gene: TRBV6-5
d_gene: NA
CDR3aa: CASSYPRSEKLFF
CDR3nt: TGTGCCAGCAGTTACCCCAGAAGCGAAAAACTGTTTTTT

abundance: few
len: 13
j_gene: TRBJ2-7
v_gene: TRBV15
d_gene: NA
CDR3aa: CATSSLSSYEQYF
CDR3nt: TGTGCCACCAGCAGTTTGAGCTCCTACGAGCAGTACTTC

abundance: NA
len: 16
j_gene: TRBJ2-7
v_gene: TRBV28
d_gene: TRBD1
CDR3aa: CASSSGGTGVAYEQYF
CDR3nt: TGTGCCAGCAGCTCCGGCGGGACAGGGGTTGCCTACGAGCAGTACTTC